This T cell receptor beta chain was recorded in a study of post-analysis software for immune sequencing data. Study information: Patients had relapsing-remitting, secondary progressive or progressive-relapsing multiple sclerosis; some lacked subtype. Broader study findings: Normalized Chao1 diversity in multiple sclerosis patients fell significantly below that of controls. Five or six TRBV segments, TRBV5-6, TRBV5-1 and TRBV20-1 among them, were found more frequent in patients than controls. Pronounced co-clustering by F measure was evident among identically batched samples.

V trimming: 4 bases; J trimming: 2 bases; junction bases outside the gene matches: 6. This CDR3 is 14 amino acids long. Germline V gene lookup returns CDR1 SGHRS and CDR2 YFSETQ. cDNA libraries for TCR beta contained unique molecular identifiers. Each batch of about 0.95 to 10 million T cells produced roughly 500,000 cDNA molecules. TCRdb analysed the PCR reads with MiXCR anew, one entry per CDR3 protein. The data hold 800,000 to 950,000 distinct CDR3 sequences, with approximately 57% observed a single time. A word on this clonotype: As yet, its antigen is unknown.

The chain links TRBV5-1 to TRBJ2-7; TRBD1 aligns across 7 bases. The material sequenced was blood. This receptor was taken from a girl aged 10 to 17 with multiple sclerosis. CDR3 sequence reads: CASSPGQVPYEQYF. The CDR3 nucleotides are TGCGCCAGCAGCCCCGGACAGGTCCCCTACGAGCAGTACTTC. Full variable domain (outside the CDR3, taken from reference TRBV5-1 and TRBJ2-7): KAGVTQTPRYLIKTRGQQVTLSCSPISGHRSVSWYQQTPGQGLQFLFEYFSETQRNKGNFPGRFSGRQFSNSRSEMNVSTLELGDSALYLCASSPGQVPYEQYFGPGTRLTVT.